Shown below are 27 T cell receptor beta chains from a single sample sequenced in a study of blood T cell repertoires in COVID-19. Assay: immunoSEQ multiplex PCR; the TCRdb copy retains only in-frame clones and omits some. This sample has about 250,000 clones; 65% to 90% occur once, and the top ten carry roughly 4.6%. Sequenced material: peripheral blood. These receptors were collected from a man over 45 with COVID-19, enrolled during active disease.

The chain carries TRBV4-3 and TRBJ1-4, with D perhaps TRBD1 (5 bases). Germline V lookup: CDR1 LGHNA, CDR2 YSLEER. The CDR3 is 18 residues long. Trimming removed 1 base at V and 4 bases at J, with 19 bases between. In nucleotides, the CDR3 is TGCGCCAGCAGCCAAGTTAGGGCAGGGCGATCGATTAATGAAAAACTGTTTTTT. Translated, it gives CASSQVRAGRSINEKLFF.

The V gene is TRBV5-1, the J gene TRBJ1-4; D perhaps matches TRBD1 (5 bases). This CDR3 has 13 amino acids. CDR1 SGHRS and CDR2 YFSETQ come from the germline V gene. V was trimmed by 4 bases and J by 13 bases, leaving 17 bases between them. CDR3 loop: CASSQGAENILFF. CDR3 in DNA: TGCGCCAGCAGCCAAGGGGCCGAAAACATACTGTTTTTT. The variable domain in full, with the rest retrieved from reference TRBV5-1 and TRBJ1-4, is KAGVTQTPRYLIKTRGQQVTLSCSPISGHRSVSWYQQTPGQGLQFLFEYFSETQRNKGNFPGRFSGRQFSNSRSEMNVSTLELGDSALYLCASSQGAENILFFGSGTQLSVL.

The genes are TRBV4-2 and TRBJ2-5; tentatively, D is TRBD2 (5 bases). Germline CDR1 reads LGHNA; CDR2 reads YNFKEQ. Trimming removed 0 bases from V and 1 base from J, with 9 bases in between. This CDR3 contains 15 residues. CDR3 in amino acids: CASSQDPRGQETQYF. The CDR3 DNA is TGTGCCAGCAGCCAAGACCCCCGGGGCCAAGAGACCCAGTACTTC.

This clone has ten or more counts. The rearrangement links TRBV10-3 to TRBJ2-7; 10 bases fit TRBD1. Germline assignment: CDR1 ENHRY and CDR2 SYGVKD. J lost 5 bases, V lost 4 bases, and 5 bases had no gene match. The CDR3 extends over 14 amino acids. CDR3 sequence reads: CAISARDRGHEQYF. In DNA, the CDR3 is TGTGCCATCAGTGCCCGGGACAGGGGCCACGAGCAGTACTTC.

The rearrangement uses TRBV5-4 and TRBJ2-7; the match to TRBD1 covers 7 bases. CDR3 length equals 15 residues. Germline CDR1 SGHNT, CDR2 YYREEE (reference sequence). V shed 4 bases, J shed 0 bases, and the junction held 7 bases outside the gene matches. The DNA for the CDR3 is TGTGCCAGCAGCAGTAACAGGGGCTCCTCCTACGAGCAGTACTTC. Translated, it gives CASSSNRGSSYEQYF.

V and J are TRBV4-1 and TRBJ1-5; 8 bases align to TRBD1. V lost 3 bases and J lost 5; bases outside the gene matches: 9. CDR3 length: 16 residues. In germline, CDR1 is MGHRA, CDR2 YSYEKL. CDR3 coding DNA: TGCGCCAGCAGCCAGGGAGGACAGGGCTCGTATCAGCCCCAGCATTTT. This codes for CASSQGGQGSYQPQHF.

On this clone itself: Other DNA sequences in the sample encode the same CDR3. The rearrangement joins TRBV18 to TRBJ1-1; a possible D gene is TRBD1 (5 bases). This CDR3 has 12 residues. Germline CDR1 reads KGHSH; CDR2 reads LQKENI. Trimming left V 6 bases short and J 3 bases short, with 8 bases between. The CDR3 sequence: CASSPRDTEAFF. For the CDR3, the DNA is TGTGCCAGCTCCCCCAGGGACACTGAAGCTTTCTTT.

The rearrangement links TRBV30 to TRBJ1-2; D unresolved. This CDR3 comprises 13 residues. CDR1 and CDR2 (germline): GTSNPN, SVGIG (reference sequence). V was trimmed by 0 bases and J by 3 bases, leaving 8 bases between them. Here the CDR3 DNA reads TGTGCCTGGAGTGTTTGGCAGGACTATGGCTACACCTTC. Its protein product is CAWSVWQDYGYTF. Based on the CDR3 plus reference TRBV30 and TRBJ1-2, the full variable domain is SQTIHQWPATLVQPVGSPLSLECTVEGTSNPNLYWYRQAAGRGLQLLFYSVGIGQISSEVPQNLSASRPQDRQFILSSKKLLLSDSGFYLCAWSVWQDYGYTFGSGTRLTVV.

This CDR3 reads CAISTGQLPYEQYF. The DNA of the CDR3 is TGTGCCATCAGCACGGGACAGCTTCCCTACGAGCAGTACTTC. This chain links TRBV10-3 with TRBJ2-7; 7 nucleotides line up with TRBD1. The germline V gene has CDR1 ENHRY and CDR2 SYGVKD. J lost 2 bases, V lost 6 bases, and 7 bases had no gene match. The CDR3 covers 14 residues.

The chain employs TRBV18 and TRBJ1-1; possibly TRBD1 for D (5 bases). Trimming removed 1 base from V and 0 bases from J, with 9 bases in between. The germline CDR1 and CDR2 sequences are KGHSH and LQKENI. The CDR3 consists of 15 residues. Here the CDR3 DNA reads TGTGCCAGCTCACCACAGGGGTGGGTGAACACTGAAGCTTTCTTT. This codes for CASSPQGWVNTEAFF.

The chain has TRBV15 and TRBJ1-1, with TRBD1 as a possible D gene (6 bases). CDR3 size: 15 residues. The germline gives CDR1 LNHNV, CDR2 YYDKDF (reference sequence). V was shortened by 0 bases and J by 4 bases, with 12 bases between the two germline ends. This CDR3 reads CATSRDLRGGTEAFF. In DNA form, the CDR3 reads TGTGCCACCAGCAGAGATCTTAGGGGGGGCACTGAAGCTTTCTTT.

The J gene is TRBJ1-1, the V gene TRBV10-3; D is perhaps TRBD1 (6 bases). V was clipped by 6 bases and J by 1 base, with 12 bases between them. The CDR3 contains 14 residues. Germline assignment: CDR1 ENHRY and CDR2 SYGVKD. The CDR3 reads CAISPRGENTEAFF. In DNA form, the CDR3 reads TGTGCCATCAGCCCCAGGGGAGAGAACACTGAAGCTTTCTTT.

The rearrangement joins TRBV6-2 or TRBV6-3 to TRBJ1-2; TRBD1 aligns across 12 bases. The CDR3 has 17 residues. Looked up from germline, CDR1 is MNHEY and CDR2 is SVGEGT. Trimming cost V 5 bases and J 4 bases; bases outside gene matches: 11. The CDR3 protein is CASSQTGTGGLSYGYTF. The CDR3 DNA follows: TGTGCCAGCAGTCAGACCGGGACAGGGGGCTTAAGCTATGGCTACACCTTC.

The chain uses TRBV7-6 and TRBJ1-6; 9 positions match TRBD1. Germline V gene sequence: CDR1 SGHVS, CDR2 FNYEAQ. The J segment lost 7 bases and the V segment lost 3 bases, leaving 1 base of the junction unmatched. The length of the CDR3 is 14 residues. The CDR3 DNA is TGTGCCAGCAGCTTCGGACAGGGGAATTCACCCCTCCACTTT. This translates into CASSFGQGNSPLHF.

V and J are TRBV3-1 (or the pseudogene TRBV3-2) and TRBJ1-1; unclear D gene. The CDR3 consists of 14 residues. The germline gives CDR1 LGHDT, CDR2 YNNKEL (reference sequence). The V end lost 5 bases, the J end lost 1 base, and 11 bases lay between the germline ends. The CDR3 DNA reads as TGTGCCAGCAGCGCAATCGGGAAGAACACTGAAGCTTTCTTT. Translating gives CASSAIGKNTEAFF.

The chain employs TRBV6-5 and TRBJ1-1; D possibly corresponds to TRBD1 (6 bases). CDR1 is MNHEY and CDR2 is SVGAGI in the germline V gene. The CDR3 is made up of 14 amino acids. Deletions cut 6 bases from V and 10 bases from J, with 21 bases between. CDR3 protein: CASSPKTGFPRAFF. The DNA for the CDR3 is TGTGCCAGCAGCCCAAAGACAGGCTTCCCTAGAGCTTTCTTT.

The chain uses TRBV19 and TRBJ2-6; D is perhaps TRBD1 (5 bases). Germline CDR1 and CDR2: LNHDA and SQIVND (reference sequence). V lost 5 bases to trimming and J lost 0 bases, with 14 bases between them. The CDR3 loop spans 17 amino acids. The CDR3 nucleotides read TGTGCCAGTAGTCAATACAGGAGTTCCTCTGGGGCCAACGTCCTGACTTTC. It translates to CASSQYRSSSGANVLTF. The full variable domain, rest sourced from reference TRBV19 and TRBJ2-6, is DGGITQSPKYLFRKEGQNVTLSCEQNLNHDAMYWYRQDPGQGLRLIYYSQIVNDFQKGDIAEGYSVSREKKESFPLTVTSAQKNPTAFYLCASSQYRSSSGANVLTFGAGSRLTVL.

The gene calls are TRBV4-3 and TRBJ2-2; 11 bases line up with TRBD1. The CDR3 extends over 17 amino acids. CDR1 is LGHNA and CDR2 is YSLEER in the germline V gene. V was pared by 4 bases and J by 4 bases, with 8 bases of the junction left unmatched. Written as DNA, the CDR3 is TGCGCCAGCAGCCTGGGACAGGGGGGTCTTGTCACCGGGGAGCTGTTTTTT. This sequence encodes CASSLGQGGLVTGELFF.

This chain uses TRBV6-6 with TRBJ1-1; D uncertain. Germline V CDR1 and CDR2: MNHNY, SVGAGI (reference sequence). The CDR3 is 14 amino acids. V shed 7 bases and J shed 6 bases, with 18 bases lying between them. The CDR3 loop is CASNWREDGAEAFF. The CDR3 DNA is TGTGCCAGCAACTGGAGGGAAGACGGCGCTGAAGCTTTCTTT.

The chain carries TRBV29-1 and TRBJ1-1; 8 nucleotides align to TRBD1. After removal of 6 bases from V and 3 bases from J, the junction contained 3 bases not matched to a gene. CDR3 length: 12 amino acids. Germline values: CDR1 SQVTM, CDR2 ANQGSEA. The CDR3 nucleotides read TGCAGCGTCTCACAGGGGGACACTGAAGCTTTCTTT. As protein: CSVSQGDTEAFF.

V usage is TRBV30 and J usage is TRBJ2-1; 7 bases line up with TRBD2. Germline CDR1 GTSNPN, CDR2 SVGIG (reference sequence). The CDR3 is made up of 13 amino acids. The trim removed 3 bases at V and 4 bases at J, leaving 3 bases unmatched. CDR3 coding DNA: TGTGCCTGGAGGTCGGGAGGTTACAATGAGCAGTTCTTC. This sequence encodes CAWRSGGYNEQFF.

Written as DNA, the CDR3 is TGTGCCAGCAGTTCAAATTTCTACGAGCAGTACTTC. Translating it yields CASSSNFYEQYF. The rearrangement uses TRBV27 and TRBJ2-7, with D hard to call. Germline V gene lookup returns CDR1 MNHEY and CDR2 SMNVEV (reference sequence). With 4 bases removed from V and 3 bases from J, the gap between germline ends came to 7 bases. The CDR3 spans 12 residues.

The V gene is TRBV25-1, the J gene TRBJ1-1, with 7 bases matching TRBD1. Germline CDR1 is MGHDK and CDR2 is SYGVNS. V dropped 5 bases and J dropped 3; count of bases not matched to a gene: 3. The CDR3 loop spans 13 amino acids. The CDR3 DNA is TGTGCCAGCAGTTCACAGGGGTACACTGAAGCTTTCTTT. It encodes CASSSQGYTEAFF.

The rearrangement uses TRBV4-1 and TRBJ2-2; 8 positions match TRBD1. CDR1 is MGHRA, CDR2 YSYEKL, per germline. V lost 2 bases, J lost 3 bases, and 11 bases stayed unmatched. This CDR3 is 18 amino acids long. The CDR3 sequence is CASSQSLGTGHHTGELFF. In nucleotides, the CDR3 is TGCGCCAGCAGCCAAAGCCTCGGGACAGGACATCACACCGGGGAGCTGTTTTTT.

In its sample, this clone was seen a few times. V usage is TRBV7-6 and J usage is TRBJ1-6; TRBD1 might be the D (6 bases). The CDR3 length is 16 residues. From germline, CDR1 is SGHVS and CDR2 FNYEAQ. Deletions cut 0 bases from V and 5 bases from J, with 11 bases between. DNA of the CDR3: TGTGCCAGCAGCTTAGCCCCCCAGGGGAATAATTCACCCCTCCACTTT. This encodes CASSLAPQGNNSPLHF.

The genes are TRBV6-2 or TRBV6-3 and TRBJ2-7; no reliable D call. The CDR3 is 15 amino acids. Germline CDR1 MNHEY, CDR2 SVGEGT. The V gene lost 2 bases and the J gene lost 2 bases, with 13 bases spanning the gap. The CDR3 DNA is TGTGCCAGCAGTTACCCGAGGAACTTCACCTACGAGCAGTACTTC. It is translated as CASSYPRNFTYEQYF.

The gene calls are TRBV11-3 and TRBJ1-1; 7 bases align to TRBD1. J gave up 2 bases and V 5 bases, and 5 bases lay outside the gene matches. CDR1 and CDR2 (germline): SGHNT, YENEEA. The CDR3 sequence is 14 residues long. In nucleotides, the CDR3 is TGTGCCAGCAGCCCGACAGGGCCCAACACTGAAGCTTTCTTT. Encoded protein: CASSPTGPNTEAFF.